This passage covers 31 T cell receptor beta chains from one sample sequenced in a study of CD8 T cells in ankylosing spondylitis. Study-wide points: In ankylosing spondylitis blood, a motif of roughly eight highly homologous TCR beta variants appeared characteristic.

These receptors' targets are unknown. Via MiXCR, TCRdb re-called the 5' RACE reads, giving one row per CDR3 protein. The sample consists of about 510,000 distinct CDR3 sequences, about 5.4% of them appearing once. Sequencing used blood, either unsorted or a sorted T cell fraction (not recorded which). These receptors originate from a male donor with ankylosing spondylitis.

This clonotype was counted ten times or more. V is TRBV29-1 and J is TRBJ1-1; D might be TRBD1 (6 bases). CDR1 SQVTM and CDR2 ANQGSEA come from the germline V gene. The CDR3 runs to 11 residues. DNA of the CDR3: TGCAGGGCACAGGGAAACTATGAAGCTTTCTTT. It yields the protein CRAQGNYEAFF.

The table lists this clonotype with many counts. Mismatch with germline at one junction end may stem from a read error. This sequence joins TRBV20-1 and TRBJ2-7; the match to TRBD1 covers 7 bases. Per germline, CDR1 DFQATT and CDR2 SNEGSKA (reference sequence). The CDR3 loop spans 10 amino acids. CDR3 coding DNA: TGCAGTGCTAGGCCGGGACAGCAGGTTTTT. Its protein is CSARPGQQVF.

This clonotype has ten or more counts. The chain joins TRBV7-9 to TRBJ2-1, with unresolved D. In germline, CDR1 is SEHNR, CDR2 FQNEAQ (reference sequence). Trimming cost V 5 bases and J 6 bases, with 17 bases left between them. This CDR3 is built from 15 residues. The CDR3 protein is CASSQKRRLSNEQFF. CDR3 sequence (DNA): TGTGCCAGCAGCCAGAAAAGGCGCTTATCCAATGAGCAGTTCTTC.

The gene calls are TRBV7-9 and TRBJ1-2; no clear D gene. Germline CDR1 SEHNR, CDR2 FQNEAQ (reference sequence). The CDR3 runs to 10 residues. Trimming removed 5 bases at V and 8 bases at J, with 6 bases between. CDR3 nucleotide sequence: TGTGCCAGCAGCGGGGAAGGCTACACCTTC. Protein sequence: CASSGEGYTF.

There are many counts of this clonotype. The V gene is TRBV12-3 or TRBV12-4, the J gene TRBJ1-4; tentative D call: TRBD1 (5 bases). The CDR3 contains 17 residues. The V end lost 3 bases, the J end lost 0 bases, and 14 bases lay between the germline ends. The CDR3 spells CASSLGRAHTTNEKLFF. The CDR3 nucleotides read TGTGCCAGCAGTTTGGGCAGGGCGCACACAACTAATGAAAAACTGTTTTTT.

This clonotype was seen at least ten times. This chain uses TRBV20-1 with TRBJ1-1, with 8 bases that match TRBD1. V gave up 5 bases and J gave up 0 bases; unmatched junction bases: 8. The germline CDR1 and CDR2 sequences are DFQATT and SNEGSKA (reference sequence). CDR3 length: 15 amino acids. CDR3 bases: TGCAGTGCTGGGGGACAGGTCCTCTTGAACACTGAAGCTTTCTTT. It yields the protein CSAGGQVLLNTEAFF.

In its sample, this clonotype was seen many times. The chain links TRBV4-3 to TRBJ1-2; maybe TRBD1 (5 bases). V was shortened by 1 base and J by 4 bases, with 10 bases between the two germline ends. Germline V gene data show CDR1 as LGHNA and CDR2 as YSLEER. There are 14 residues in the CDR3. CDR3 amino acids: CASSQGTGVYGYTF. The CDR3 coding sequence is TGCGCCAGCAGCCAAGGGACGGGGGTCTATGGCTACACCTTC.

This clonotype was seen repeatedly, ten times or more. CDR3 in amino acids: CASSLVFLAASYEQYF. The CDR3 DNA reads TGCGCCAGCAGCTTGGTTTTCCTAGCGGCCTCCTACGAGCAGTACTTC. This chain connects TRBV5-1 to TRBJ2-7; TRBD2 matches at 7 bases. V dropped 0 bases and J dropped 0; count of bases not matched to a gene: 6. Germline loops: CDR1 SGHRS, CDR2 YFSETQ. The CDR3 is made up of 16 amino acids.

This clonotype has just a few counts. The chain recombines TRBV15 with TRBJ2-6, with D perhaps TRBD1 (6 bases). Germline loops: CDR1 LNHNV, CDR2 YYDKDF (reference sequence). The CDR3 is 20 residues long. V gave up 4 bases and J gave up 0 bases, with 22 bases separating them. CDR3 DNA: TGTGCCACCAGCACAGGCTATCTCGTAAGGGACAACTCTGGGGCCAACGTCCTGACTTTC. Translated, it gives CATSTGYLVRDNSGANVLTF.

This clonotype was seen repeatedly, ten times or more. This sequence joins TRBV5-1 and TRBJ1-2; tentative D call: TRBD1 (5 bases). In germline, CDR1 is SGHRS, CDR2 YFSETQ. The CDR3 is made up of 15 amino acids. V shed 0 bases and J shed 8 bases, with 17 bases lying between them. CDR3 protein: CASSLEGQGEEGYTF. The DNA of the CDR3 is TGCGCCAGCAGCTTGGAAGGTCAGGGAGAAGAAGGCTACACCTTC.

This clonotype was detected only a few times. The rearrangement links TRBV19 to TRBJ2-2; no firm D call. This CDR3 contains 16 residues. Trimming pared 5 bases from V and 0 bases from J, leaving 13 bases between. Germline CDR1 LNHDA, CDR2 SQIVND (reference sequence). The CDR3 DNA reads TGTGCCAGTAGTTCCCTTAGTTCTTCGAACACCGGGGAGCTGTTTTTT. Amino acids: CASSSLSSSNTGELFF.

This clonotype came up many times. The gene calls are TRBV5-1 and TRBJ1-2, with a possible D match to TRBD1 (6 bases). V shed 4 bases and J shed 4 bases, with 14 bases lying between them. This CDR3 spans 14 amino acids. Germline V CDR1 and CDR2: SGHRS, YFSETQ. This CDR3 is CASSNLGQTYGYTF. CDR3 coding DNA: TGCGCCAGCAGCAACCTAGGACAGACCTATGGCTACACCTTC.

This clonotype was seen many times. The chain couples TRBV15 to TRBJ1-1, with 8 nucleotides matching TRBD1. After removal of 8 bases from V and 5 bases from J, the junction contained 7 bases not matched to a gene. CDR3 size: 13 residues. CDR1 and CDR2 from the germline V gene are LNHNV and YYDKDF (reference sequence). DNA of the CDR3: TGTGCCACCGAGAACAGGGGGGGAACTGAAGCTTTCTTT. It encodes CATENRGGTEAFF.

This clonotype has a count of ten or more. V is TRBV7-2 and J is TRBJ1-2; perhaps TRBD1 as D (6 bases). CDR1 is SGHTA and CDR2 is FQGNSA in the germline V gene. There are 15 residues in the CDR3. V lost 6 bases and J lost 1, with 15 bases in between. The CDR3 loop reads CASSTYRVLNYGYTF. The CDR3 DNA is TGTGCCAGCAGTACCTACAGGGTCCTTAACTATGGCTACACCTTC.

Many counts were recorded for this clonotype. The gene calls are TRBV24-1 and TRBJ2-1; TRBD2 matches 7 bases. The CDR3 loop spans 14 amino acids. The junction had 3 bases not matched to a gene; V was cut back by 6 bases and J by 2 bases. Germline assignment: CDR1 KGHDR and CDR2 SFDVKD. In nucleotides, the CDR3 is TGTGCCACCAGTACTAGCGTTGCCTACAATGAGCAGTTCTTC. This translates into CATSTSVAYNEQFF.

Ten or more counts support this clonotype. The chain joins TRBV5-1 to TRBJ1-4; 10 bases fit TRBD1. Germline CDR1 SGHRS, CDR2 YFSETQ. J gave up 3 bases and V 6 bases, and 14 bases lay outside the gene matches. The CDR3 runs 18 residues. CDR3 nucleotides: TGCGCCAGCACCCGAAGCTTGGGGACAGGGGTACCTAATGAAAAACTGTTTTTT. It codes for CASTRSLGTGVPNEKLFF.

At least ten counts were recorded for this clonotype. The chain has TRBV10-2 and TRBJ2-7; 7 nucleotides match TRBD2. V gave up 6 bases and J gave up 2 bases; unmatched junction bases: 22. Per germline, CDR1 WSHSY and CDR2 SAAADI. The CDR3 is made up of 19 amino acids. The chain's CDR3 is CASSPVSVRGGNIPYEQYF. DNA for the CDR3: TGCGCCAGCAGCCCCGTCTCGGTGAGGGGAGGGAACATCCCCTACGAGCAGTACTTC.

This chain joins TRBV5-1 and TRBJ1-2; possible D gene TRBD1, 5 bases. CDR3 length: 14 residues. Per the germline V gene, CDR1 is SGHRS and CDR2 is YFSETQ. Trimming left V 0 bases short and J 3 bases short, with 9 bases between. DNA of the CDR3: TGCGCCAGCAGCTTGGGACTGACAGACTATGGCTACACCTTC. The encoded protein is CASSLGLTDYGYTF.

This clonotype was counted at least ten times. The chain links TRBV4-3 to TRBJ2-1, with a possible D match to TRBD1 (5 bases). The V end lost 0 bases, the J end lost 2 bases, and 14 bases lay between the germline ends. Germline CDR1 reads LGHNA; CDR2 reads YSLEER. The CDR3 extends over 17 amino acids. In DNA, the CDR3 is TGCGCCAGCAGCCAAGATCTCAAGCAGGGCACCTACAATGAGCAGTTCTTC. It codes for CASSQDLKQGTYNEQFF.

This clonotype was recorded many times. CDR3 sequence: CASRGEQAFANTGELFF. The CDR3 DNA is TGCGCCAGCAGGGGGGAACAGGCTTTCGCGAACACCGGGGAGCTGTTTTTT. V is TRBV5-1 and J is TRBJ2-2; either TRBD1 or TRBD2 may fit D (5 bases each). The CDR3 totals 17 residues. Germline V CDR1 and CDR2: SGHRS, YFSETQ. V lost 5 bases and J 0 bases, leaving 17 bases between the germline ends.

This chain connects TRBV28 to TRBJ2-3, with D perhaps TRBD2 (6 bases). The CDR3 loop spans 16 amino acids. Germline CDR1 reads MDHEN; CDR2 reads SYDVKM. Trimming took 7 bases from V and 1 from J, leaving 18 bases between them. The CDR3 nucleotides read TGTGCCAGCATTTTGAGCCGAGGGACTGGCACAGATACGCAGTATTTT. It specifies CASILSRGTGTDTQYF.

The CDR3 reads CASSQYPSPPNTGELFF. The CDR3, as DNA: TGCGCCAGCAGCCAATATCCCTCGCCCCCGAACACCGGGGAGCTGTTTTTT. This chain connects TRBV4-1 to TRBJ2-2; D call uncertain. CDR3 length: 17 amino acids. CDR1 is MGHRA, CDR2 YSYEKL, per germline. Deletions cut 2 bases from V and 0 bases from J, with 13 bases between.

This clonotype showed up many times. DNA for the CDR3: TGTGCCATCAAGGTAGAGCTGAACACTGAAGCTTTCTTT. This encodes CAIKVELNTEAFF. The rearrangement joins TRBV10-3 to TRBJ1-1; D unresolved. There are 13 residues in the CDR3. Germline V lookup: CDR1 ENHRY, CDR2 SYGVKD. Deletions cut 7 bases from V and 0 bases from J, with 9 bases between.

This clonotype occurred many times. The CDR3, as DNA: TGTGCCAGCAGCTTGGACACCCGTGGCTATGGCTACACCTTC. This encodes CASSLDTRGYGYTF. The rearrangement joins TRBV7-2 to TRBJ1-2; possibly TRBD1 for D (5 bases). The CDR3 loop spans 14 amino acids. Germline CDR1 and CDR2: SGHTA and FQGNSA. Trimming pared 3 bases from V and 4 bases from J, leaving 12 bases between.

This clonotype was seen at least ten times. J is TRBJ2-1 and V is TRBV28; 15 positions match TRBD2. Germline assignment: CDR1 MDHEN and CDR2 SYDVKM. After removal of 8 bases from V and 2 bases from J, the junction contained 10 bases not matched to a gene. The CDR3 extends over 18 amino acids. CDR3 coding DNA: TGTGCCAGCGCCCCGGGACTAGCGGGAGGACCTACCTACAATGAGCAGTTCTTC. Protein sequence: CASAPGLAGGPTYNEQFF.

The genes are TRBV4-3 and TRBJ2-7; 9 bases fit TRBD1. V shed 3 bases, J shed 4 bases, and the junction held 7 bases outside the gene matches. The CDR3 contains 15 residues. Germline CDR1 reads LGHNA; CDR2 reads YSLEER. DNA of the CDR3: TGCGCCAGCAGCCAGGACAGGGGCTTTAATTACGAGCAGTACTTC. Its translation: CASSQDRGFNYEQYF.

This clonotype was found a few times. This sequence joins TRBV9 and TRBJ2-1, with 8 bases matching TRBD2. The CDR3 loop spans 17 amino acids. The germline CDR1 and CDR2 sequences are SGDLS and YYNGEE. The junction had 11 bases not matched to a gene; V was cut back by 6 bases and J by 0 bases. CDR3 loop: CASTFSRGGSSYNEQFF. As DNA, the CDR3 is TGTGCCAGCACCTTTAGCCGGGGGGGGAGCTCCTACAATGAGCAGTTCTTC.

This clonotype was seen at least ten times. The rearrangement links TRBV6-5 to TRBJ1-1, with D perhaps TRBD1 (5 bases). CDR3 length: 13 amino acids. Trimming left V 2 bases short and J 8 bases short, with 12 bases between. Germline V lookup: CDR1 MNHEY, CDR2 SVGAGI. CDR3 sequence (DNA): TGTGCCAGCAGTTACATACGTGGGACCGAAGCTTTCTTT. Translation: CASSYIRGTEAFF.

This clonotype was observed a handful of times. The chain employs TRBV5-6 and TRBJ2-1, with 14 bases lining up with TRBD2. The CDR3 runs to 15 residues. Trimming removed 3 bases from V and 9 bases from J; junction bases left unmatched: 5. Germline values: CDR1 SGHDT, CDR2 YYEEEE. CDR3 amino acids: CASSWGLAGAVEQFF. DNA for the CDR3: TGTGCCAGCAGCTGGGGACTAGCGGGAGCGGTTGAGCAGTTCTTC.

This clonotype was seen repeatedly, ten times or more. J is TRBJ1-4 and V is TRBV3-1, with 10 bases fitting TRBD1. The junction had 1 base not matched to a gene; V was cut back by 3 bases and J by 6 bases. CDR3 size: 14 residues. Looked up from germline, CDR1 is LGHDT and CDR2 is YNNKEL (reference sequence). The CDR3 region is CASSQGTGDEKLFF. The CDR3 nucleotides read TGTGCCAGCAGCCAGGGGACAGGGGATGAAAAACTGTTTTTT.

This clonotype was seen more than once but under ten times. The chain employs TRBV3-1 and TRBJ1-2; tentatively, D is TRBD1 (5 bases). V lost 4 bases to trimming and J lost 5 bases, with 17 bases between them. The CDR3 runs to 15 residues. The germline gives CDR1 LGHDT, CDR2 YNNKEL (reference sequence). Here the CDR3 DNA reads TGTGCCAGCAGCCCATGGGACGGCGACTTTTATGGCTACACCTTC. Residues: CASSPWDGDFYGYTF. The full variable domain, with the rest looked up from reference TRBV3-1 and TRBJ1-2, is DTAVSQTPKYLVTQMGNDKSIKCEQNLGHDTMYWYKQDSKKFLKIMFSYNNKELIINETVPNRFSPKSPDKAHLNLHINSLELGDSAVYFCASSPWDGDFYGYTFGSGTRLTVV.